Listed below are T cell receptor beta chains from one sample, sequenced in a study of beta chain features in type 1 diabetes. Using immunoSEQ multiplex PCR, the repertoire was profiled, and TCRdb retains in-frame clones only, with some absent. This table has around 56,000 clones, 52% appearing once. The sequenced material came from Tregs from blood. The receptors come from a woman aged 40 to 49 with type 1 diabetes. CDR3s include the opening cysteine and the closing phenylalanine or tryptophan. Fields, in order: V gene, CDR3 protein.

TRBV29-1,CSSRGQGAAGGYTF
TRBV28,CASSLLAGATTGELFF
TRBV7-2,CASSSQPGGYNEQFF
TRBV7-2,CASSPQGGDEKLFF
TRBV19,CASSTNRGRNSPLHF
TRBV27,CASTFGGGPPPEKLFF
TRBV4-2,CASRDIAGRGNNEQFF
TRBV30,CAWSVGVGVSTDTQYF
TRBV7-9,CASSLGLQETQYF
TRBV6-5,CASSYSGQTTTQYF
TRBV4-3,CASSHGVAGGGWQFF
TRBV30,CAWNDRGEPETQYF
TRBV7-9,CASNTGGDTEAFF
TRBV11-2,CASSRDTYNEQFF
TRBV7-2,CASSPHLGGTGGVKTQYF
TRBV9,CASSAGGAGAGNEQFF
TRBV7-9,CASSTQSPGYGYTF
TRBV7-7,CASSPTTSGSDEQYF
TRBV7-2,CASSLQPGHGYGYTF
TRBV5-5,CASSHFEGAGNTEAFF
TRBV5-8,CASSSHQTQYF
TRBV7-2,CASSLGYRVAGANVLTF
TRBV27,CASSKTTVTNQPQHF
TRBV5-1,CASSWGNRGLGSGYTF
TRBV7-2,CASSPPGQGQSPLHF
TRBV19,CASSMRGLYNEQFF
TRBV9,CASSPQQGTNTEAFF
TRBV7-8,CASSLAISGGRNQPQHF
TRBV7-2,CASSLGRGSHGGYTF
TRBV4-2,CASSQESDTYLQETQYF
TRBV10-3,CAIRGTSGASYNEQFF